This passage covers 2 T cell receptor beta chains from one sample sequenced in a study of T cell responses to AZD1222 COVID-19 vaccine. TCRdb's table, derived via immunoSEQ multiplex PCR, lists solely in-frame clones and lacks some. This table holds over 50,000 clones, around 82% found once. The material sequenced was peripheral blood, taken 28 days after the second AZD1222 dose. These TCRs come from an adult who received the AZD1222 COVID-19 vaccine.

The genes are TRBV5-1 and TRBJ1-1; the D gene is possibly TRBD1 (5 bases). This CDR3 is built from 13 residues. The germline V gene encodes CDR1 SGHRS and CDR2 YFSETQ. V lost 0 bases to trimming and J lost 5 bases, with 8 bases between them. CDR3 region: CASSLGGRTEAFF. The CDR3 DNA sequence: TGCGCCAGCAGCTTGGGGGGGAGAACTGAAGCTTTCTTT.

The chain employs TRBV6-4 and TRBJ1-2; TRBD1 matches 9 bases. Unmatched junction bases numbered 6, after V lost 10 bases and J lost 6 bases. The germline CDR1 and CDR2 sequences are MRHNA and SNTAGT. The CDR3 extends over 12 amino acids. The CDR3 region is CATGQGWHGYTF. The CDR3 region has the DNA TGTGCCACCGGACAGGGGTGGCATGGCTACACCTTC.